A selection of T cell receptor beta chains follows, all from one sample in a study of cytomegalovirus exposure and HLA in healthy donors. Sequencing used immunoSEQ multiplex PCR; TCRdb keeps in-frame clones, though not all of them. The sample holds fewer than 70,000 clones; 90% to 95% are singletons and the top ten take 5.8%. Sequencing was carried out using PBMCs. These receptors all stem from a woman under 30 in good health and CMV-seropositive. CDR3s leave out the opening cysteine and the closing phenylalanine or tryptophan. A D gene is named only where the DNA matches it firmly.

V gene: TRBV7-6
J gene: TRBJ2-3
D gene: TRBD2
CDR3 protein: ASSLGQILAGADTQY

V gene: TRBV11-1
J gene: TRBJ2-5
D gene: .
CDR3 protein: ASRLGGQETQY

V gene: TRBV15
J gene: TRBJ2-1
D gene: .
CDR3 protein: ATSREVRGSYNEQF

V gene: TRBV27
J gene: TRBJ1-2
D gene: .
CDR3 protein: ASSPHSPKNYGYT

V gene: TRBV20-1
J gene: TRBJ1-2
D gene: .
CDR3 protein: SARDRGGYT

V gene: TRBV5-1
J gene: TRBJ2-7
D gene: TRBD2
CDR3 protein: ASSLRWIAGGLYEQY

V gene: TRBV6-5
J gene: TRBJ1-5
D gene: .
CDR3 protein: ASSYRGVGVSQPQH

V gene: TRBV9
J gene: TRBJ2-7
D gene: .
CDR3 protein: ASSVVGASYEQY

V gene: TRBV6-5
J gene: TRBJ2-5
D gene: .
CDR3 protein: ASSQRGGTQY

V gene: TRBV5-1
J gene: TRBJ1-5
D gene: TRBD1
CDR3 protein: ASSLVGGDGQPQH

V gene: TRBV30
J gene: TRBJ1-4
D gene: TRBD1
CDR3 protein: AWRRQGNEKLF

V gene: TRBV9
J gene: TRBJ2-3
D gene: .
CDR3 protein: ASSVGDRRTDTQY

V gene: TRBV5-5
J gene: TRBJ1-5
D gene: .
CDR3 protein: ASSPGGGGNQPQH

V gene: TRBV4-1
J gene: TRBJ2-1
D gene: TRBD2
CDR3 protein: ASSRSGGAGGSDEQF

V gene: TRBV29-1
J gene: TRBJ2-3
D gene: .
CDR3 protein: SVLSPQGTDTQY

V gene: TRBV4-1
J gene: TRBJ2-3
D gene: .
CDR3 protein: ASSQDRVDTQY

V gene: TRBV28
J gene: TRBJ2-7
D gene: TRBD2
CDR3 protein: ASSVAGEKDEQY

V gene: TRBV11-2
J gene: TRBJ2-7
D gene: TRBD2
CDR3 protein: ASSSRTSSYEQY

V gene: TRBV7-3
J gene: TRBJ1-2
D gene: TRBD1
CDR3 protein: ASSPGTGVLYGYT

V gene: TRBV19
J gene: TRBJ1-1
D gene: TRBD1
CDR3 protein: ASSIGAGQGRLATEAF

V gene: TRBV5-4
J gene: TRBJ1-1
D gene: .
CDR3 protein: ASSLETANTEAF

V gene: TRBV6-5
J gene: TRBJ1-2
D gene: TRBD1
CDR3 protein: ASSRSAPGTDGYT

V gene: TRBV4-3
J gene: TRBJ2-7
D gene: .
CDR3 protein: ASSQSTGYEQY

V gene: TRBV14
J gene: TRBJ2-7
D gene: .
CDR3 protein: ASSQFRGARGDEQY

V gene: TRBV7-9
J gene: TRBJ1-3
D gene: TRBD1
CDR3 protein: ASSHVVGTGENTIY

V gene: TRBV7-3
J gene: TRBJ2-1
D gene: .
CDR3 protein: ASSLISQAGLGNEQF